This T cell receptor (beta chain) is drawn from a study of T-cell memory formation after mild COVID-19. General study points: Several responding clones turned up in pre-infection memory, indicating that cross-reactive memory may have taken part. Day 15 to 85 contractors were CD4/CD8 balanced; later expanders leaned CD4+.

This clonotype has a handful of counts. Its matching antigen is unknown. The germline V and J ends were trimmed by 4 bases and 6 bases, with 15 bases remaining between them. The CDR3 consists of 15 residues. Germline CDR1 is LGHNA and CDR2 is YSLEER. TCR alpha and TCR beta cDNA libraries carrying sample barcodes and UMIs came from 5'RACE with constant-segment primers. TCRdb analysed the 5' RACE reads with MiXCR anew, one entry per CDR3 protein. The table includes about 240,000 distinct CDR3 sequences, around a tenth detected once. J is TRBJ2-2 and V is TRBV4-3; D is possibly TRBD2 (6 bases). The sample consisted of PBMCs or a T cell subset sorted from them (not recorded which). The TCR originated in a man younger than 35 who had mild COVID-19 (a few samples of this study predate the infection). Cell type and time point are not known. The CDR3 DNA follows: TGCGCCAGCAGCCGGGAACTAGCAGTCTCCGGGGAGCTGTTTTTT. The encoded protein is CASSRELAVSGELFF.